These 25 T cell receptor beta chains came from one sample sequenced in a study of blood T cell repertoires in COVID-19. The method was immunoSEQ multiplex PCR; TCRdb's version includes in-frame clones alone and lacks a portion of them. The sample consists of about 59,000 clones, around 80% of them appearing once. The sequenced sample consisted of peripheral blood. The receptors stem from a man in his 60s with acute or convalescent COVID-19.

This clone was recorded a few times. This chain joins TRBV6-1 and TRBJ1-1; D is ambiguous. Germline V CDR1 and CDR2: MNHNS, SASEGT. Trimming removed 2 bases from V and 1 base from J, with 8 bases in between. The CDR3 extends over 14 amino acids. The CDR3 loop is CASSELLPNTEAFF. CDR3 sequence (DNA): TGTGCCAGCAGTGAACTATTGCCGAACACTGAAGCTTTCTTT.

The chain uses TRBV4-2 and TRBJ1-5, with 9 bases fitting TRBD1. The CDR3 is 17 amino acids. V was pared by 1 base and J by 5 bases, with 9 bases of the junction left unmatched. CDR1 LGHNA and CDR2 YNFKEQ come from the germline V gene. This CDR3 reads CASSQGALQGAHQPQHF. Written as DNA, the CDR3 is TGTGCCAGCAGCCAAGGGGCCTTACAGGGGGCGCATCAGCCCCAGCATTTT.

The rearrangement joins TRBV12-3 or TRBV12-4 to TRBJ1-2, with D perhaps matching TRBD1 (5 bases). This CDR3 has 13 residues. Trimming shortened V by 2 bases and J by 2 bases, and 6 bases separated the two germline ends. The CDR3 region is CASSLQGNYGYTF. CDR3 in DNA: TGTGCCAGCAGTTTACAGGGAAACTATGGCTACACCTTC.

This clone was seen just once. The CDR3 is CASSGRTSASYEQYF. The CDR3 nucleotides are TGTGCCAGCAGCGGGCGGACTAGCGCGTCCTACGAGCAGTACTTC. The chain employs TRBV9 and TRBJ2-7; 9 bases align to TRBD2. The length of the CDR3 is 15 residues. Per the germline V gene, CDR1 is SGDLS and CDR2 is YYNGEE. V was clipped by 3 bases and J by 1 base; unmatched bases: 5.

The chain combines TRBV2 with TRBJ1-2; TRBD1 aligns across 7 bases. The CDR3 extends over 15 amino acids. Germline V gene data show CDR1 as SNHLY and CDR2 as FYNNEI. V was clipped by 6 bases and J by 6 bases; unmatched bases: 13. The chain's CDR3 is CASSKNQGGLHGYTF. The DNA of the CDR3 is TGTGCCAGCAGCAAGAACCAGGGGGGTCTCCATGGCTACACCTTC.

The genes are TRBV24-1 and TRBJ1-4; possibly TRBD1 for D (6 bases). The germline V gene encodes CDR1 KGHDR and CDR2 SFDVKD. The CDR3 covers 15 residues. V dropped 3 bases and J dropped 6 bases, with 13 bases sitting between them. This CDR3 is CATSDATGMDEKLFF. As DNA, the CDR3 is TGTGCCACCAGTGATGCGACAGGTATGGATGAAAAACTGTTTTTT.

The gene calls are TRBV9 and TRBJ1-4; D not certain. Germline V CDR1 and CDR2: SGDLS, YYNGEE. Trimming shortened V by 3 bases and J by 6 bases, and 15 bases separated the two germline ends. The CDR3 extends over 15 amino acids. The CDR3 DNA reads TGTGCCAGCAGCGGAACAGCGGTGATTGATGAAAAACTGTTTTTT. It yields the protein CASSGTAVIDEKLFF.

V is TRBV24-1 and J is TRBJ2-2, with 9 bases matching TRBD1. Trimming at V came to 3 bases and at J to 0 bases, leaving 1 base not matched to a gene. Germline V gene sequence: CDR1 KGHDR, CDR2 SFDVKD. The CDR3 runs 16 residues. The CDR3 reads CATSDRQGANTGELFF. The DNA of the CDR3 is TGTGCCACCAGTGATCGACAGGGGGCGAACACCGGGGAGCTGTTTTTT.

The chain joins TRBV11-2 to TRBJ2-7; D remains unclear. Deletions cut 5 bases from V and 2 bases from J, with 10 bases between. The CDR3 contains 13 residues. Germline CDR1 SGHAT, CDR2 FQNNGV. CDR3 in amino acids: CASSRVNPYEQYF. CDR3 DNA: TGTGCCAGCAGCCGGGTGAATCCCTACGAGCAGTACTTC.

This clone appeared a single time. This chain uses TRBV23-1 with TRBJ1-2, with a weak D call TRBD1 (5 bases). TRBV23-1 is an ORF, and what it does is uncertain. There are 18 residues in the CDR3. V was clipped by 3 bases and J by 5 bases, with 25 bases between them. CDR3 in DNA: TGCGCCAGCAGTCAGATCCTAGAAGGGGTCGCGACCCTTTATGGCTACACCTTC. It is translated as CASSQILEGVATLYGYTF.

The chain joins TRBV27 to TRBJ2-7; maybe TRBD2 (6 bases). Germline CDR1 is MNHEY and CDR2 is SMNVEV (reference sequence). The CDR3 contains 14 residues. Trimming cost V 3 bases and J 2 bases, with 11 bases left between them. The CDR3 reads CASSFQPGAYEQYF. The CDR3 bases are TGTGCCAGCAGTTTCCAGCCGGGAGCCTACGAGCAGTACTTC.

CDR3 coding DNA: TGCGCCAGCAGCCGGACTAGCGGGAGTTTTGGTGAGCAGTTCTTC. Protein sequence: CASSRTSGSFGEQFF. The chain joins TRBV5-1 to TRBJ2-1; TRBD2 matches 13 bases. The V segment lost 4 bases and the J segment 9 bases; nucleotides outside the gene matches: 7. The CDR3 sequence is 15 residues long. The germline CDR1 and CDR2 sequences are SGHRS and YFSETQ.

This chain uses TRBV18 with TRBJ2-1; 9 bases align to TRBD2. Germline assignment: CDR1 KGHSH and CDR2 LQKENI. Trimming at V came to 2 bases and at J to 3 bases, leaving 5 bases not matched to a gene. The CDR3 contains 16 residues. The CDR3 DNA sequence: TGTGCCAGCTCACCATATCCTAGCGGGGTCTACAATGAGCAGTTCTTC. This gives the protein CASSPYPSGVYNEQFF.

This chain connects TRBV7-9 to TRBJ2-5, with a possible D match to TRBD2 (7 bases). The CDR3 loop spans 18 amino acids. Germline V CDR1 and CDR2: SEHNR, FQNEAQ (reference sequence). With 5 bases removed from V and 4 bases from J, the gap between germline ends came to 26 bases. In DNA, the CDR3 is TGTGCCAGCAGCCATCAAAGTATCGGGGGGCGCGGGGGAGAGACCCAGTACTTC. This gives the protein CASSHQSIGGRGGETQYF.

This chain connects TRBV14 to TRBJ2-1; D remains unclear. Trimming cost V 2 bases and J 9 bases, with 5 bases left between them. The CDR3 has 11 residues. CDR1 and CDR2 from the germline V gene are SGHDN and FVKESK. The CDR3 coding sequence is TGTGCCAGCAGCCAATCGGTTGAGCAGTTCTTC. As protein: CASSQSVEQFF.

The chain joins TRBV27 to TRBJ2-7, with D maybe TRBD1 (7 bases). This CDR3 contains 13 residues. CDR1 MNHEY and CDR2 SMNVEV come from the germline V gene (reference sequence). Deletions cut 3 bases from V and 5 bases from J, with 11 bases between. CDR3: CASSLTGRNEQYF. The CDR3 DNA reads TGTGCCAGCAGTTTGACAGGGAGGAACGAGCAGTACTTC.

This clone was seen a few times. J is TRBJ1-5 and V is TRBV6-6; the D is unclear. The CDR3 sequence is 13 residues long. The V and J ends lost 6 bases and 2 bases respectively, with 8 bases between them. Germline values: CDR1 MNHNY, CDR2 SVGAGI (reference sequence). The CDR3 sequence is CASRERGNQPQHF. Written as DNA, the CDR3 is TGTGCCAGCAGAGAGAGGGGCAATCAGCCCCAGCATTTT.

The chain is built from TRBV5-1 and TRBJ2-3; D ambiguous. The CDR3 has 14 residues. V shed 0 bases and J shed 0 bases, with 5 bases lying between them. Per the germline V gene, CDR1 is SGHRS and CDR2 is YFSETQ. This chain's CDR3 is CASSLAQSTDTQYF. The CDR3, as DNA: TGCGCCAGCAGCTTGGCCCAGAGCACAGATACGCAGTATTTT.

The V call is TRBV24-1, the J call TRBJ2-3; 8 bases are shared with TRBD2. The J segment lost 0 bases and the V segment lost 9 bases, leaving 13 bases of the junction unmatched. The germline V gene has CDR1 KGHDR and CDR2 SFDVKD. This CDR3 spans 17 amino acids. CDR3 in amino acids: CATGPLGAGASTDTQYF. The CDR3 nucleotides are TGTGCCACCGGCCCCCTTGGAGCGGGAGCAAGCACAGATACGCAGTATTTT.

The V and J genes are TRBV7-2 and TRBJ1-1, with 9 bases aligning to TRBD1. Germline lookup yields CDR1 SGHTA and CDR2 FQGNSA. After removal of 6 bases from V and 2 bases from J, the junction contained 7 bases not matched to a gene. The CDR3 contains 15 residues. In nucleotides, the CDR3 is TGTGCCAGCAGGGACAGGGGTAGGCTAAACACTGAAGCTTTCTTT. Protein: CASRDRGRLNTEAFF. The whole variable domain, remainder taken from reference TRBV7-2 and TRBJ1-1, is GAGVSQSPSNKVTEKGKDVELRCDPISGHTALYWYRQSLGQGLEFLIYFQGNSAPDKSGLPSDRFSAERTGGSVSTLTIQRTQQEDSAVYLCASRDRGRLNTEAFFGQGTRLTVV.

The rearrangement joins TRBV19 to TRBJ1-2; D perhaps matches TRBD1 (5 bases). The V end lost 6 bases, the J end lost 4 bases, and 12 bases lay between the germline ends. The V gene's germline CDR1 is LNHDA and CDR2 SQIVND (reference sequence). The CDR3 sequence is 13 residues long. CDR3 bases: TGTGCCAGTAGCCTGAGGACATCCTATGGCTACACCTTC. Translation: CASSLRTSYGYTF.

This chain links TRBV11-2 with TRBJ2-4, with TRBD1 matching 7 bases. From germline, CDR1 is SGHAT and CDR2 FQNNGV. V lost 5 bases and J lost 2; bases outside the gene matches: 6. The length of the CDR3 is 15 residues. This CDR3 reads CASSGRQGPKNIQYF. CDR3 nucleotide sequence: TGTGCCAGCAGCGGACGACAGGGACCCAAAAACATTCAGTACTTC.

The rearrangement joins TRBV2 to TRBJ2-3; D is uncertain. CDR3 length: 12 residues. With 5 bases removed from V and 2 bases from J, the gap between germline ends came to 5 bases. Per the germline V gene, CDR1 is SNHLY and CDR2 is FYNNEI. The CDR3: CASSLNTDTQYF. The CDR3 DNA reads TGTGCCAGCAGTCTAAACACAGATACGCAGTATTTT.

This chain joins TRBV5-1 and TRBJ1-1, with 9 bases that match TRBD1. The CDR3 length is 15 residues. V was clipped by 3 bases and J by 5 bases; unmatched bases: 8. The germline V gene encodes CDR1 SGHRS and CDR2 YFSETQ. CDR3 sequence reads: CASSWGQGGGTEAFF. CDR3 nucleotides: TGCGCCAGCAGCTGGGGACAGGGTGGAGGAACTGAAGCTTTCTTT. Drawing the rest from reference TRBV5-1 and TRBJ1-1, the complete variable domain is KAGVTQTPRYLIKTRGQQVTLSCSPISGHRSVSWYQQTPGQGLQFLFEYFSETQRNKGNFPGRFSGRQFSNSRSEMNVSTLELGDSALYLCASSWGQGGGTEAFFGQGTRLTVV.

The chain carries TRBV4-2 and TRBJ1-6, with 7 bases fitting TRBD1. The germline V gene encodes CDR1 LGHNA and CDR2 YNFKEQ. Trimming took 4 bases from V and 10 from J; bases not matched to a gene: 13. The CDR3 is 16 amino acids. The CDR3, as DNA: TGTGCCAGCAGCCCCTCCACAGACAGGGTAAACTCACCCCTCCACTTT. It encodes CASSPSTDRVNSPLHF.